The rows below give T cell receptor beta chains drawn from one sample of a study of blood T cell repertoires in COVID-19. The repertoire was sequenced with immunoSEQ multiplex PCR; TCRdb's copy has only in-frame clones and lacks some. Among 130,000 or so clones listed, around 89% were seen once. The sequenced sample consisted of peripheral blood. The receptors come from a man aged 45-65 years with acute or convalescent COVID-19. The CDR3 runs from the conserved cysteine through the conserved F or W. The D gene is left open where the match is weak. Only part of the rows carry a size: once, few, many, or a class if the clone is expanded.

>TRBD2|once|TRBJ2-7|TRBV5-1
CASSLVTSGRVDHEQYF
TGCGCCAGCAGCTTGGTGACTAGCGGGAGGGTAGACCACGAGCAGTACTTC
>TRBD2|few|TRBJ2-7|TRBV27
CASSPGLAYYEQYF
TGTGCCAGCAGCCCGGGACTAGCGTACTACGAGCAGTACTTC
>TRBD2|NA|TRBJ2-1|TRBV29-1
CSALTGGNEQFF
TGCAGCGCCCTGACGGGGGGAAATGAGCAGTTCTTC
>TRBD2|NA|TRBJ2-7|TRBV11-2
CASSSGLAGGSYEQYF
TGTGCCAGCAGCTCGGGACTAGCGGGAGGTTCCTACGAGCAGTACTTC
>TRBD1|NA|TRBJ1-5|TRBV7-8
CASSLGITGGNQPQHF
TGTGCCAGCAGCTTAGGGATAACAGGGGGCAATCAGCCCCAGCATTTT
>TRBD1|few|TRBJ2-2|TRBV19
CASTTLRTGGWTGELFF
TGTGCCAGTACCACCTTGCGGACAGGGGGCTGGACCGGGGAGCTGTTTTTT
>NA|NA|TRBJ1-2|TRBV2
CASRGPIYGYTF
TGTGCCAGCAGGGGGCCTATCTATGGCTACACCTTC
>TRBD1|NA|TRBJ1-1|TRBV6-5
CASSDRDRGLRAFF
TGTGCCAGCAGCGACCGGGACAGGGGCCTCAGAGCTTTCTTT
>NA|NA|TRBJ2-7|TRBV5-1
CASSSKTGSYEQYF
TGCGCCAGCAGCTCGAAGACAGGTTCTTACGAGCAGTACTTC
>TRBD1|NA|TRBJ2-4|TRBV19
CASSITGVWDKNIQYF
TGTGCCAGTAGTATTACAGGGGTTTGGGACAAAAACATTCAGTACTTC
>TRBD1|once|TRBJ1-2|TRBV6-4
CASSDSGQGFTGYTF
TGTGCCAGCAGTGACTCAGGACAGGGGTTCACTGGCTACACCTTC
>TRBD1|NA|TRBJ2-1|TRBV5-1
CASSPGQGSYNEQFF
TGCGCCAGCAGCCCTGGACAGGGCTCCTACAATGAGCAGTTCTTC
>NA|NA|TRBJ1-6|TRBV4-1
CASSQETALGSPLHF
TGCGCCAGCAGCCAAGAGACTGCGCTGGGTTCACCCCTCCACTTT
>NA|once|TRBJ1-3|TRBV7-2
CASSYDRFGNTIYF
TGTGCCAGCAGCTACGACAGATTCGGAAACACCATATATTTT
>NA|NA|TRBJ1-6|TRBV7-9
CASSLSAAGNSPLHF
TGTGCCAGCAGCTTGTCGGCGGCGGGGAATTCACCCCTCCACTTT
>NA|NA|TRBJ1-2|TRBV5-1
CASSSGDSSGYGYTF
TGCGCCAGCAGCTCCGGAGACAGTAGTGGGTATGGCTACACCTTC
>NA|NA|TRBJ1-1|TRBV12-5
CASGLRQVNTEAFF
TGTGCTAGTGGTTTGAGGCAGGTGAACACTGAAGCTTTCTTT
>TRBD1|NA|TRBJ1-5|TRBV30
CAWRQGTNQPQHF
TGTGCCTGGAGACAGGGGACCAATCAGCCCCAGCATTTT
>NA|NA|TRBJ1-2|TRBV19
CASSMNTGGALIYGYTF
TGTGCCAGTAGTATGAATACGGGGGGCGCCCTCATCTATGGCTACACCTTC
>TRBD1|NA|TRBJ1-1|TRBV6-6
CASSRGQGRANTEAFF
TGTGCCAGCAGTCGAGGACAGGGAAGGGCGAACACTGAAGCTTTCTTT
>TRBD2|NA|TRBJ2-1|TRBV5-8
CASSLNLGAGVHEQFF
TGTGCCAGCAGCTTGAATTTGGGAGCGGGGGTCCATGAGCAGTTCTTC
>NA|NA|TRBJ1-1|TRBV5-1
CASSPHMNTEAFF
TGCGCCAGCAGCCCCCACATGAACACTGAAGCTTTCTTT
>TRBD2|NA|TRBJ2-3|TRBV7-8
CASSTTGTSSLRDTQYF
TGTGCCAGCAGCACTACCGGGACTAGCAGTCTAAGGGATACGCAGTATTTT
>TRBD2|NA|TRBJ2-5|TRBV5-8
CASSLAVAGGETQYF
TGTGCCAGCAGCTTGGCGGTAGCGGGAGGCGAGACCCAGTACTTC
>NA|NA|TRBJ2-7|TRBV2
CASSTPFRGKQYF
TGTGCCAGCAGTACCCCCTTCAGGGGCAAGCAGTACTTC
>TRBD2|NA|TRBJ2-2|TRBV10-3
CAISEFSGANTGELFF
TGTGCCATCAGTGAATTTAGCGGGGCGAACACCGGGGAGCTGTTTTTT
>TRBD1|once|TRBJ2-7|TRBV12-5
CASGLARGGQGFEQYF
TGTGCTAGTGGTTTGGCCAGAGGGGGACAGGGGTTCGAGCAGTACTTC
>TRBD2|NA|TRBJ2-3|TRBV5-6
CASSETLAGGPQYF
TGTGCCAGCAGCGAAACACTAGCGGGAGGGCCGCAGTATTTT
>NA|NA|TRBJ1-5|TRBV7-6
CASSLSVGYGGVQPQHF
TGTGCCAGCAGCTTATCGGTAGGGTATGGAGGGGTCCAGCCCCAGCATTTT
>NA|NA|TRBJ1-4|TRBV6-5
CASSYSLATNEKLFF
TGTGCCAGCAGTTACTCGCTAGCAACTAATGAAAAACTGTTTTTT
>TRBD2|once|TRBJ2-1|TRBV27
CASSLILAGRDEQFF
TGTGCCAGCAGTTTAATACTAGCGGGAAGGGATGAGCAGTTCTTC
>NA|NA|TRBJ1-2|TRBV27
CASSLYSGDRPMGYTF
TGTGCCAGCAGTCTCTATTCGGGTGACAGGCCTATGGGCTACACCTTC
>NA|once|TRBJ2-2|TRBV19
CASSIGGEGNTGELFF
TGTGCCAGTAGTATAGGGGGAGAAGGCAACACCGGGGAGCTGTTTTTT
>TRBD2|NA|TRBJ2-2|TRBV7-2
CASSLGGGYTGELFF
TGTGCCAGCAGCTTAGGCGGGGGGTACACCGGGGAGCTGTTTTTT
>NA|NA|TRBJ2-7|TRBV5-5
CASSFLGRGAYEQYF
TGTGCCAGCAGCTTCCTCGGCAGGGGGGCCTACGAGCAGTACTTC
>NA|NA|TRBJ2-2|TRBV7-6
CASSLAPDSQTTGELFF
TGTGCCAGCAGCTTAGCTCCGGACTCTCAGACTACCGGGGAGCTGTTTTTT
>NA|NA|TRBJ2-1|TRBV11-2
CASSLDTYRDIGNEQFF
TGTGCCAGCAGCTTAGATACCTACCGGGACATCGGTAATGAGCAGTTCTTC
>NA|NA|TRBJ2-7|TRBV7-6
CASSLGATGEQYF
TGTGCCAGCAGCTTAGGGGCGACGGGGGAGCAGTACTTC
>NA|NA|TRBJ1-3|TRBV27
CASSPNRSGNTIYF
TGTGCCAGCAGTCCGAACAGGTCTGGAAACACCATATATTTT
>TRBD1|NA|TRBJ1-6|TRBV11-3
CASRRGNSPLHF
TGTGCCAGCCGCAGGGGGAACTCACCCCTCCACTTT
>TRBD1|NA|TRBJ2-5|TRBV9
CASSVAIGTGLGQETQYF
TGTGCCAGCAGCGTAGCTATAGGGACAGGGTTGGGCCAAGAGACCCAGTACTTC
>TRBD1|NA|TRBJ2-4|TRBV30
CAWHHRTGPVDIQYF
TGTGCCTGGCACCACAGGACAGGGCCCGTGGACATTCAGTACTTC
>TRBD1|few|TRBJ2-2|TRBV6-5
CASRYRQGRYTGELFF
TGTGCCAGCAGATACCGACAGGGGCGATACACCGGGGAGCTGTTTTTT
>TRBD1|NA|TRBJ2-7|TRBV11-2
CASSSLKHRGRNSYEQYF
TGTGCCAGCAGCTCGTTGAAACACAGGGGGCGTAATTCATACGAGCAGTACTTC
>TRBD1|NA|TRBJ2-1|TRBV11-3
CASSLGQGANEQFF
TGTGCCAGCAGCTTAGGACAGGGGGCGAATGAGCAGTTCTTC
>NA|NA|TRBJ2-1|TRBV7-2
CASLVTGRYEQFF
TGTGCCAGCCTTGTGACAGGGAGGTATGAGCAGTTCTTC
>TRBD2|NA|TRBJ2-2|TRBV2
CASSYATSGRGTGELFF
TGTGCCAGCAGTTACGCCACTAGCGGGAGAGGCACCGGGGAGCTGTTTTTT